What follows are 25 T cell receptor beta chains derived from one specimen sequenced in a study of T-cell reconstitution after alpha-beta-depleted transplantation in children. Unique molecular identifiers were built into the TCRbeta library. Each CDR3 protein gets one entry after TCRdb re-called the PCR reads with MiXCR. The repertoire consists of about 130,000 distinct CDR3 sequences, with about 9.9% occurring once and the leading ten covering around 24%. The sample here was PBMCs, mostly from graft donor cells, taken 180 days after TCRalphabeta/CD19-depleted stem cell transplant. All receptors come from a girl under three years old who had a stem cell transplant for combined immunodeficiency, so the T cells may come from the graft donor.

The chain joins TRBV5-1 to TRBJ1-3; D ambiguous. With 6 bases removed from V and 3 bases from J, the gap between germline ends came to 7 bases. The CDR3 length is 12 residues. CDR1 and CDR2 (germline): SGHRS, YFSETQ. CDR3 coding DNA: TGCGCCAGCACTGCAGGTGGAAACACCATATATTTT. Translating it yields CASTAGGNTIYF.

This clonotype was observed a handful of times. This chain joins TRBV20-1 and TRBJ2-7, with 8 bases aligning to TRBD2. The germline V gene encodes CDR1 DFQATT and CDR2 SNEGSKA (reference sequence). CDR3 size: 12 residues. V trimming: 5 bases; J trimming: 4 bases; junction bases outside the gene matches: 4. The DNA of the CDR3 is TGCAGTGCTCCCTCGGGGGGGTACGAGCAGTACTTC. This sequence encodes CSAPSGGYEQYF.

The chain recombines TRBV2 with TRBJ2-7; 7 bases line up with TRBD1. CDR1 is SNHLY and CDR2 is FYNNEI in the germline V gene. There are 14 residues in the CDR3. J was trimmed by 3 bases and V by 1 base; bases with no gene match: 3. The CDR3: CASSEEGARYEQYF. The CDR3 nucleotides read TGTGCCAGCAGTGAAGAGGGGGCGCGCTACGAGCAGTACTTC.

The chain has TRBV12-3 or TRBV12-4 and TRBJ1-6; D not resolved. The CDR3 totals 13 residues. Trimming took 4 bases from V and 8 from J, leaving 9 bases between them. The CDR3, as DNA: TGTGCCAGCAGTTCTAACGTGGATTCACCCCTCCACTTT. It is translated as CASSSNVDSPLHF.

This clonotype was counted a few times. The chain carries TRBV20-1 and TRBJ2-7; D uncertain. Deletions cut 4 bases from V and 5 bases from J, with 9 bases between. Germline CDR1 and CDR2: DFQATT and SNEGSKA (reference sequence). This CDR3 contains 11 residues. In nucleotides, the CDR3 is TGCAGTGCTAAAAGGGTTGACGAGCAGTACTTC. Translated: CSAKRVDEQYF.

At least ten counts were recorded for this clonotype. The chain uses TRBV28 and TRBJ2-4, with 11 bases matching TRBD1. CDR1 and CDR2 (germline): MDHEN, SYDVKM. CDR3 length equals 20 residues. Losses at the gene ends were 3 bases for V and 0 bases for J; bases not matched to a gene: 13. The CDR3 sequence: CASSFFGQGAQVLAKNIQYF. The CDR3 coding sequence is TGTGCCAGCAGTTTTTTCGGACAGGGGGCCCAAGTTTTAGCCAAAAACATTCAGTACTTC.

The rearrangement uses TRBV29-1 and TRBJ1-1; D is possibly TRBD1 (6 bases). This CDR3 spans 13 amino acids. Germline V lookup: CDR1 SQVTM, CDR2 ANQGSEA. Trimming took 7 bases from V and 0 from J, leaving 12 bases between them. The CDR3: CSARTVMNTEAFF. CDR3 DNA sequence: TGCAGCGCTCGGACAGTCATGAACACTGAAGCTTTCTTT.

This clonotype was found a few times. The rearrangement links TRBV7-2 to TRBJ2-7; 8 bases align to TRBD2. V was clipped by 1 base and J by 4 bases; unmatched bases: 6. Per germline, CDR1 SGHTA and CDR2 FQGNSA. CDR3 length: 15 amino acids. The CDR3 sequence is CASSLGREGLYEQYF. The CDR3 DNA follows: TGTGCCAGCAGCTTAGGTCGGGAGGGCCTGTACGAGCAGTACTTC.

The chain uses TRBV2 and TRBJ2-6; possibly TRBD2 for D (5 bases). CDR1 is SNHLY, CDR2 FYNNEI, per germline. This CDR3 region has 17 residues. Trimming pared 4 bases from V and 0 bases from J, leaving 13 bases between. CDR3 in amino acids: CASSGPGWNSGANVLTF. The CDR3 nucleotides read TGTGCCAGCAGTGGGCCGGGGTGGAACTCTGGGGCCAACGTCCTGACTTTC.

There are a few counts of this clonotype. V and J are TRBV12-3 or TRBV12-4 and TRBJ2-2; TRBD1 is a possible D gene (6 bases). V lost 11 bases, J lost 6 bases, and 16 bases lay in between. This CDR3 has 13 residues. The chain's CDR3 is CAPYYPGAGELFF. The CDR3 nucleotides are TGTGCCCCCTACTACCCAGGGGCCGGGGAGCTGTTTTTT.

Ten or more counts support this clonotype. The chain has TRBV20-1 and TRBJ2-7; D unresolved. Trimming removed 0 bases from V and 0 bases from J, with 12 bases in between. The CDR3 extends over 15 amino acids. Looked up from germline, CDR1 is DFQATT and CDR2 is SNEGSKA (reference sequence). The CDR3 bases are TGCAGTGCTAGAGAATTCGGGCGGTACTCCTACGAGCAGTACTTC. Amino acid sequence: CSAREFGRYSYEQYF.

There are many counts of this clonotype. The J gene is TRBJ2-1, the V gene TRBV20-1; D may be TRBD1 (5 bases). The germline V gene has CDR1 DFQATT and CDR2 SNEGSKA (reference sequence). There are 12 residues in the CDR3. V lost 5 bases to trimming and J lost 8 bases, with 13 bases between them. In nucleotides, the CDR3 is TGCAGTGCTGGCTACCCCAGGGATGAGCAGTTCTTC. Residues: CSAGYPRDEQFF.

This clonotype is labeled hyperexpanded (1% or more). This chain's CDR3 is CASSQEAKSNTEAFF. The CDR3 region has the DNA TGCGCCAGCAGCCAAGAGGCAAAAAGTAACACTGAAGCTTTCTTT. The chain has TRBV4-1 and TRBJ1-1; D uncertain. CDR1 MGHRA and CDR2 YSYEKL come from the germline V gene. The length of the CDR3 is 15 residues. Trimming took off 0 bases at V and 2 bases at J, with 10 bases between the two ends.

This clonotype has ten or more counts. V usage is TRBV20-1 and J usage is TRBJ2-3, with D possibly being TRBD1 (5 bases). CDR1 and CDR2 from the germline V gene are DFQATT and SNEGSKA (reference sequence). V dropped 2 bases and J dropped 2 bases, with 17 bases sitting between them. This CDR3 region has 16 residues. The CDR3 nucleotides are TGCAGTGCTAGAAGGGGCGGAAGGGGTAACACAGATACGCAGTATTTT. Translating gives CSARRGGRGNTDTQYF.

The table lists this clonotype with many counts. The chain recombines TRBV11-1 with TRBJ2-7; D is perhaps TRBD1 (5 bases). V lost 6 bases, J lost 6 bases, and 15 bases lay in between. The germline V gene has CDR1 SGHAT and CDR2 FQDESV (reference sequence). The CDR3 has 13 amino acids. The CDR3 reads CASSFGKDTEQYF. CDR3 sequence (DNA): TGTGCCAGCAGTTTCGGAAAGGACACCGAGCAGTACTTC.

This clonotype was counted only a few times. The chain employs TRBV27 and TRBJ2-3, with D possibly TRBD2 on 5 matching bases. The CDR3 has 19 amino acids. Germline V CDR1 and CDR2: MNHEY, SMNVEV (reference sequence). The V and J ends lost 1 base and 1 base respectively, with 21 bases between them. The CDR3, as DNA: TGTGCCAGCAGTTTATACCCCTACGTTGGTGGCGGGCGCACAGATACGCAGTATTTT. Protein sequence: CASSLYPYVGGGRTDTQYF.

J is TRBJ2-2 and V is TRBV15, with 7 bases lining up with TRBD1. This CDR3 spans 17 amino acids. Germline lookup yields CDR1 LNHNV and CDR2 YYDKDF (reference sequence). J lost 0 bases, V lost 4 bases, and 8 bases had no gene match. As DNA, the CDR3 is TGTGCCACCAGCACGCTAGTTAGGGGGCCGAACACCGGGGAGCTGTTTTTT. This translates into CATSTLVRGPNTGELFF.

V usage is TRBV20-1 and J usage is TRBJ2-7, with a possible D match to TRBD2 (6 bases). Deletions cut 1 base from V and 0 bases from J, with 22 bases between. The germline V gene has CDR1 DFQATT and CDR2 SNEGSKA (reference sequence). The CDR3 has 18 amino acids. The DNA for the CDR3 is TGCAGTGCTAGAGGCAATCCAGTCGGGACTTACAGCTCCTACGAGCAGTACTTC. This encodes CSARGNPVGTYSSYEQYF.

This clonotype was recorded at least ten times. The chain joins TRBV20-1 to TRBJ1-1; perhaps TRBD1 as D (5 bases). In germline, CDR1 is DFQATT, CDR2 SNEGSKA (reference sequence). With 3 bases removed from V and 1 base from J, the gap between germline ends came to 12 bases. The CDR3 has 14 residues. The CDR3 coding sequence is TGCAGTGCTAGGGAGGGAGGGGAGAACACTGAAGCTTTCTTT. This gives the protein CSAREGGENTEAFF.

The gene calls are TRBV5-1 and TRBJ2-2; no clear D gene. Germline CDR1 and CDR2: SGHRS and YFSETQ. V lost 0 bases, J lost 0 bases, and 6 bases lay in between. CDR3 length: 15 residues. The chain's CDR3 is CASSLASPNTGELFF. CDR3 bases: TGCGCCAGCAGCTTGGCCAGCCCGAACACCGGGGAGCTGTTTTTT.

This clonotype was counted many times. The chain couples TRBV5-1 to TRBJ2-5, with 7 bases that match TRBD1. The germline gives CDR1 SGHRS, CDR2 YFSETQ. The CDR3 runs 16 residues. The V segment lost 4 bases and the J segment 5 bases; nucleotides outside the gene matches: 14. The CDR3 loop is CASSIQTGPAEETQYF. DNA for the CDR3: TGCGCCAGCAGCATTCAGACAGGGCCGGCGGAGGAGACCCAGTACTTC.

This clonotype has a count of ten or more. The chain couples TRBV5-1 to TRBJ2-7; D tentatively reads TRBD1 or TRBD2 (5 bases each). Looked up from germline, CDR1 is SGHRS and CDR2 is YFSETQ. The CDR3 has 14 residues. V lost 1 base and J 2 bases, leaving 10 bases between the germline ends. This chain's CDR3 is CASSLIGGAYEQYF. The CDR3 region has the DNA TGCGCCAGCAGCTTGATTGGGGGAGCCTACGAGCAGTACTTC.

J is TRBJ2-3 and V is TRBV7-8; 7 positions agree with TRBD2. Germline V lookup: CDR1 SGHVS, CDR2 FQNEAQ. J gave up 1 base and V 6 bases, and 7 bases lay outside the gene matches. The CDR3 loop spans 15 amino acids. CDR3 amino acids: CASSHPAGGTDTQYF. The CDR3 DNA reads TGTGCCAGCAGTCATCCGGCGGGGGGCACAGATACGCAGTATTTT.

Only a few counts were recorded for this clonotype. The chain employs TRBV18 and TRBJ2-7, with 7 bases matching TRBD1. CDR1 is KGHSH and CDR2 is LQKENI in the germline V gene. This CDR3 has 14 amino acids. V lost 6 bases and J lost 3; bases outside the gene matches: 8. CDR3 in amino acids: CASSRTGLNYEQYF. The DNA of the CDR3 is TGTGCCAGCTCCCGGACAGGCCTGAACTACGAGCAGTACTTC.

This clonotype was counted between two and nine times. The chain has TRBV4-3 and TRBJ2-6; 9 nucleotides line up with TRBD1. This CDR3 is built from 16 residues. Losses at the gene ends were 1 base for V and 4 bases for J; bases not matched to a gene: 2. Germline V gives CDR1 LGHNA, CDR2 YSLEER. CDR3 coding DNA: TGCGCCAGCAGCCAAGGACAGGGGGTCGGGGCCAACGTCCTGACTTTC. This translates into CASSQGQGVGANVLTF.